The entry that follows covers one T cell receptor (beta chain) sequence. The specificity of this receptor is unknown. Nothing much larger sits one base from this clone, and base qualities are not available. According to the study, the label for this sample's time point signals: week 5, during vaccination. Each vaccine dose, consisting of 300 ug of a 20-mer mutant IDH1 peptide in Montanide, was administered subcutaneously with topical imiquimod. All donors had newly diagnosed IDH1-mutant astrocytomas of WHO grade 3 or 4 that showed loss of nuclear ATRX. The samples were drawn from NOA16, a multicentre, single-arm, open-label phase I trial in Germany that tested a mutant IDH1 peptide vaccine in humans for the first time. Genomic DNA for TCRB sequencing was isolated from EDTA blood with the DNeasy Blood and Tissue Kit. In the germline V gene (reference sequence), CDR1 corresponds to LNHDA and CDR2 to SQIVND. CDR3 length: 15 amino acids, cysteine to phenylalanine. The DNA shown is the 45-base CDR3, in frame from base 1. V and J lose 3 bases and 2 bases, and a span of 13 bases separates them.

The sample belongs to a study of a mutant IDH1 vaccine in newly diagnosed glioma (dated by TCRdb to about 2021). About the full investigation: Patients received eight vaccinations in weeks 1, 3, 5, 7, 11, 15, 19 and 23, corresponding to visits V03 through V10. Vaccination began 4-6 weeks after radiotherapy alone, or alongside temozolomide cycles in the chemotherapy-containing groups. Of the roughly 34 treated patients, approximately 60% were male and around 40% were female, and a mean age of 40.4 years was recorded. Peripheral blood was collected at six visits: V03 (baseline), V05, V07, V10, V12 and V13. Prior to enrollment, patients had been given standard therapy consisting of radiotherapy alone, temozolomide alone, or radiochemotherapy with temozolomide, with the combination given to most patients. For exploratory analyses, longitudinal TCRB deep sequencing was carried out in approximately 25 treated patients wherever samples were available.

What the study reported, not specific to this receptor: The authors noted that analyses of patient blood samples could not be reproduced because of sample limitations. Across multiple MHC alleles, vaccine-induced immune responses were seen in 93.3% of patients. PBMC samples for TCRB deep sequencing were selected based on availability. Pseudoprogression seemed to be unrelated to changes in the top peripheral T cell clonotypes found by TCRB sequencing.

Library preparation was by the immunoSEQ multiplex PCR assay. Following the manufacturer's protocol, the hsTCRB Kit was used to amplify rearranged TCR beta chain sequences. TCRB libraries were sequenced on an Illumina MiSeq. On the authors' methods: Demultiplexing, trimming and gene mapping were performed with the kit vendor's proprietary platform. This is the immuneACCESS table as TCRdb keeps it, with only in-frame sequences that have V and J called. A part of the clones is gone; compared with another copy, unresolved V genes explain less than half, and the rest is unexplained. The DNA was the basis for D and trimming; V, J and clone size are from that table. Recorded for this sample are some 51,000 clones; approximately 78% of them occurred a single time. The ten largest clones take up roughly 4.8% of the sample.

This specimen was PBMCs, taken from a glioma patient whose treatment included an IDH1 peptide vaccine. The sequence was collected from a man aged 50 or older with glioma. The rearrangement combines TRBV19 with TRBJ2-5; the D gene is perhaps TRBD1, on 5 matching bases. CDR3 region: CASSMLRQPQETQYF. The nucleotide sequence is TGTGCCAGTAGTATGCTGCGACAGCCACAAGAGACCCAGTACTTC.